This TCR beta chain was captured in a study of cytomegalovirus exposure and HLA in healthy donors. In the PCR, 60 Vbeta and 13 Jbeta primers were used. The repertoire was sequenced with immunoSEQ multiplex PCR; TCRdb's copy has only in-frame clones and lacks some. Counted here are fewer than 110,000 clones, 82% occurring once; the ten biggest clones make up 2% to 3%. V lost 4 bases, J lost 7 bases, and 6 bases stayed unmatched. Germline CDR1 and CDR2: SGHTS and YDEGEE. This CDR3 contains 15 residues. Concerning this clone itself: Its target is not known.

Overall study results and limits: Reportedly, cytomegalovirus status was diagnosed with high sensitivity and specificity. In a later analysis, common viral pathogens appeared linked to several of the most significant clusters.

This receptor was obtained from a man aged 25-45 years in good health and CMV-seropositive. This sequence joins TRBV5-8 and TRBJ1-4; 11 nucleotides agree with TRBD1. Specimen: PBMCs. CDR3 sequence (DNA): TGTGCCAGCAGCCTTGGAGGGACAGGGGGTGAAAAACTGTTTTTT. This gives the protein CASSLGGTGGEKLFF.